Shown below are 10 T cell receptor beta chains from a single sample sequenced in a study of cytotoxic CD8 clonotypes in ibrutinib-treated CLL. Generated by immunoSEQ multiplex PCR, the TCRdb table keeps only in-frame clones and is missing some. The table records around 60,000 clones, 57% of them present only once. The specimen was PBMCs, collected after 12 months of ibrutinib treatment. These receptors came from a human donor with chronic lymphocytic leukemia.

The chain recombines TRBV2 with TRBJ1-2; D uncertain. The CDR3 covers 14 residues. The V end lost 1 base, the J end lost 4 bases, and 10 bases lay between the germline ends. CDR1 and CDR2 from the germline V gene are SNHLY and FYNNEI. The CDR3 is CASSEVVSAYGYTF. In nucleotides, the CDR3 is TGTGCCAGCAGTGAAGTTGTCAGTGCCTATGGCTACACCTTC.

V is TRBV18 and J is TRBJ2-3; a possible D gene is TRBD1 (6 bases). V lost 2 bases to trimming and J lost 0 bases, with 18 bases between them. The CDR3 contains 18 residues. Per germline, CDR1 KGHSH and CDR2 LQKENI. CDR3: CASSPRGKSGSSTDTQYF. The CDR3 coding sequence is TGTGCCAGCTCACCAAGGGGGAAAAGCGGTTCTAGCACAGATACGCAGTATTTT.

This clone has only a few counts. The chain carries TRBV2 and TRBJ2-7; 7 nucleotides line up with TRBD1. The CDR3 contains 15 residues. V was clipped by 4 bases and J by 2 bases; unmatched bases: 8. The germline V gene encodes CDR1 SNHLY and CDR2 FYNNEI. The CDR3 region has the DNA TGTGCCAGCAGTGCCGGGACAGCAAACACCTACGAGCAGTACTTC. It specifies CASSAGTANTYEQYF.

The chain has TRBV5-4 and TRBJ1-1, with D possibly matching TRBD1 (6 bases). The CDR3 totals 14 residues. CDR1 is SGHNT, CDR2 YYREEE, per germline (reference sequence). Deletions cut 2 bases from V and 5 bases from J, with 13 bases between. CDR3 sequence: CASSFQGGGTEAFF. The CDR3 DNA sequence: TGTGCCAGCAGCTTCCAGGGAGGGGGAACTGAAGCTTTCTTT. The full variable domain, rest sourced from reference TRBV5-4 and TRBJ1-1, is ETGVTQSPTHLIKTRGQQVTLRCSSQSGHNTVSWYQQALGQGPQFIFQYYREEENGRGNFPPRFSGLQFPNYSSELNVNALELDDSALYLCASSFQGGGTEAFFGQGTRLTVV.

V is TRBV6-5 and J is TRBJ1-2; no clear D. The CDR3 is 11 residues long. Germline CDR1 MNHEY, CDR2 SVGAGI. V lost 10 bases and J lost 8, with 14 bases in between. CDR3 residues: CAIRRIRGYTF. The CDR3, as DNA: TGTGCCATCAGAAGGATCCGGGGCTACACCTTC.

The chain uses TRBV6-5 and TRBJ2-3; D ambiguous. This CDR3 is 13 amino acids long. V was pared by 6 bases and J by 6 bases, with 13 bases between. Per germline, CDR1 MNHEY and CDR2 SVGAGI. The CDR3 DNA follows: TGTGCCAGCAGCGACACTGGTCGGGATACGCAGTATTTT. Encoded protein: CASSDTGRDTQYF.

V gene TRBV7-8 combines with J gene TRBJ1-1; unclear D gene. The CDR3 extends over 14 amino acids. Trimming shortened V by 4 bases and J by 6 bases, and 15 bases separated the two germline ends. Germline assignment: CDR1 SGHVS and CDR2 FQNEAQ. CDR3 nucleotide sequence: TGTGCCAGCAGCTCCTCTTCGGGATTTTCTGAAGCTTTCTTT. Encoded protein: CASSSSSGFSEAFF.

There are many counts of this clone. This chain links TRBV7-2 with TRBJ2-7; 7 nucleotides agree with TRBD2. J gave up 1 base and V 1 base, and 7 bases lay outside the gene matches. The CDR3 has 16 amino acids. Germline-derived CDR1 and CDR2 are SGHTA and FQGNSA. The CDR3 is CASSLGPASGSYEQYF. The CDR3 bases are TGTGCCAGCAGCTTAGGTCCGGCTAGCGGATCCTACGAGCAGTACTTC.

This clone was counted ten times or more. The gene calls are TRBV5-1 and TRBJ1-6; the D is unclear. This CDR3 has 17 amino acids. V lost 6 bases and J lost 0, with 16 bases in between. Germline assignment: CDR1 SGHRS and CDR2 YFSETQ. In DNA form, the CDR3 reads TGCGCCAGCAACTACCTCCCGGGTTCCTCCTATAATTCACCCCTCCACTTT. Translation: CASNYLPGSSYNSPLHF.

Only a few counts were recorded for this clone. This chain joins TRBV25-1 and TRBJ2-3; D possibly uses TRBD1 or TRBD2 (5 bases each). Germline V gives CDR1 MGHDK, CDR2 SYGVNS. The ends were cut back, 3 bases at V and 5 bases at J, with 12 bases in the middle. This CDR3 has 14 amino acids. Here the CDR3 reads CASSDVGRGDTQYF. The CDR3 DNA follows: TGTGCCAGCAGTGACGTGGGACGAGGAGATACGCAGTATTTT. The full variable domain, with the rest looked up from reference TRBV25-1 and TRBJ2-3, is EADIYQTPRYLVIGTGKKITLECSQTMGHDKMYWYQQDPGMELHLIHYSYGVNSTEKGDLSSESTVSRIRTEHFPLTLESARPSHTSQYLCASSDVGRGDTQYFGPGTRLTVL.